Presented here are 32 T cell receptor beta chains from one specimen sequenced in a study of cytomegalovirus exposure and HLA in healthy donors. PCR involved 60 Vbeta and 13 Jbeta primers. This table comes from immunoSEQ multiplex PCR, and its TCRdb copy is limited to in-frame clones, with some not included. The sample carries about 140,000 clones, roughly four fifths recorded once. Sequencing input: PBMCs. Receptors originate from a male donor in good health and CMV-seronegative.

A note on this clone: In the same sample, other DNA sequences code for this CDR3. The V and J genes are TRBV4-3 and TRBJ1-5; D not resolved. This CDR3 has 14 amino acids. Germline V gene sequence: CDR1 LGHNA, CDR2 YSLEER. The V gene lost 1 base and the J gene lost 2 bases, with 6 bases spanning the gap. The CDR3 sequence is CASSQVPGNQPQHF. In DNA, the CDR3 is TGCGCCAGCAGCCAAGTTCCCGGCAATCAGCCCCAGCATTTT.

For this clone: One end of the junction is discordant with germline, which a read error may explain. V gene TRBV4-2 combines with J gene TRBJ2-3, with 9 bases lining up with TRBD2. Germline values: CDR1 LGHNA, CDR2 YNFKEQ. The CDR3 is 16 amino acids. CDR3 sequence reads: CAGSQEIAGAPDTQYF. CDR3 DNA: TGTGCCGGCAGCCAAGAAATAGCGGGAGCTCCAGATACGCAGTATTTT.

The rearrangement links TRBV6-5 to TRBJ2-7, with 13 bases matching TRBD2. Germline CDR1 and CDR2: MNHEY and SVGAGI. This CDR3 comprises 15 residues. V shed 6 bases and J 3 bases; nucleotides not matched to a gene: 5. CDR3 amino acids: CASSRLAGGIYEQYF. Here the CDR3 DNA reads TGTGCCAGCAGCCGACTAGCGGGAGGCATCTACGAGCAGTACTTC.

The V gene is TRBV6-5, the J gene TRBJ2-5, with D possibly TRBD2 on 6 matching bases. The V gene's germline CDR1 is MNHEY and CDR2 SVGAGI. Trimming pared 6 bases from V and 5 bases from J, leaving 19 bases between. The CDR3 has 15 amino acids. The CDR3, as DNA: TGTGCCAGCAGCAGGGCCGGGACTCGCGGGGAGACCCAGTACTTC. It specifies CASSRAGTRGETQYF.

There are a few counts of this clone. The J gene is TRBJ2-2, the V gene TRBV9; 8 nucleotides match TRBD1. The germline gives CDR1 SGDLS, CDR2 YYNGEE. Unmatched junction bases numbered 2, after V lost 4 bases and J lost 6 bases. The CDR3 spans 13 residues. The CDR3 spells CASSPGGPGELFF. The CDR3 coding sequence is TGTGCCAGCAGCCCAGGGGGCCCCGGGGAGCTGTTTTTT.

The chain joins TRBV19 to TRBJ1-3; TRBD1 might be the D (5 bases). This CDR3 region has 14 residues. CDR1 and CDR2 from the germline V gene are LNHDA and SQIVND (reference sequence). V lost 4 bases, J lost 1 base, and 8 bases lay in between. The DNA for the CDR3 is TGTGCCAGTAGTAGAGACAGATCTGGAAACACCATATATTTT. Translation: CASSRDRSGNTIYF.

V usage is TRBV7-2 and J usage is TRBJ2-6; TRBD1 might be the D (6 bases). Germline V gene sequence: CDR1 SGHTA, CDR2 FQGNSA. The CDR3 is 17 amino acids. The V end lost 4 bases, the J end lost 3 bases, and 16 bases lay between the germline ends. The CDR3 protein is CASSSRLGADGANVLTF. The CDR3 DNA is TGTGCCAGCAGCTCCCGATTGGGGGCGGATGGGGCCAACGTCCTGACTTTC.

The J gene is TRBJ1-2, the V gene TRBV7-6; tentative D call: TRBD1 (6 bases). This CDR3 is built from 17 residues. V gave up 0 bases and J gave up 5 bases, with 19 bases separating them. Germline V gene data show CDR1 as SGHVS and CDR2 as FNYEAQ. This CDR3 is CASSLARQDPWGYGYTF. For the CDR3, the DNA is TGTGCCAGCAGCTTAGCGCGACAGGACCCTTGGGGATATGGCTACACCTTC.

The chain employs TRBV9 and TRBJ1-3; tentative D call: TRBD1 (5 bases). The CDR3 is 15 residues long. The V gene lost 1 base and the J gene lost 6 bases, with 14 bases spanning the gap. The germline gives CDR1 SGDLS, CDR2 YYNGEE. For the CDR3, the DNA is TGTGCCAGCAGCGTACTCGGGCAGGGTCAAAACACCATATATTTT. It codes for CASSVLGQGQNTIYF.

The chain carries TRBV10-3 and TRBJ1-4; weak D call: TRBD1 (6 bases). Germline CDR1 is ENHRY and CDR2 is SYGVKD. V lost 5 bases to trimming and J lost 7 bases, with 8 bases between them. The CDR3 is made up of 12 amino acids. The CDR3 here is CAISLQGEKLFF. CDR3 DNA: TGTGCCATCAGTTTACAGGGTGAAAAACTGTTTTTT.

The CDR3 DNA sequence: TGTGCCAGCAGTGGATCCGGGACTGAGTATTACGAGCAGTACTTC. Its protein is CASSGSGTEYYEQYF. V and J are TRBV27 and TRBJ2-7; the D gene is possibly TRBD2 (6 bases). The CDR3 length is 15 residues. Trimming took 5 bases from V and 4 from J, leaving 18 bases between them. The germline V gene has CDR1 MNHEY and CDR2 SMNVEV (reference sequence).

CDR3 protein: CASSPGGIVDIQYF. The CDR3 DNA sequence: TGTGCCAGCTCTCCTGGGGGGATAGTAGACATTCAGTACTTC. V and J are TRBV28 and TRBJ2-4; weak D call: TRBD2 (6 bases). The V end lost 8 bases, the J end lost 8 bases, and 19 bases lay between the germline ends. The CDR3 extends over 14 amino acids. From germline, CDR1 is MDHEN and CDR2 SYDVKM.

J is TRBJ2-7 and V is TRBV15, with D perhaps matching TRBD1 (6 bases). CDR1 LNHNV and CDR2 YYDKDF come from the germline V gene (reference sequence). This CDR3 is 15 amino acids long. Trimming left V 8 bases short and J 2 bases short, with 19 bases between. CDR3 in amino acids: CATAQYWDKPYEQYF. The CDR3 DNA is TGTGCCACCGCGCAATACTGGGACAAGCCCTACGAGCAGTACTTC.

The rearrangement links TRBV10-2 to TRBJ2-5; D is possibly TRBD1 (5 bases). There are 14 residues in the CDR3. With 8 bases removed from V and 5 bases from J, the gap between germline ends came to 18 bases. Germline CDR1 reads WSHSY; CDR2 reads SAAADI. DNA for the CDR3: TGCGCCAGCTCCCTTCAGGGAATTGGGGAGACCCAGTACTTC. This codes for CASSLQGIGETQYF.

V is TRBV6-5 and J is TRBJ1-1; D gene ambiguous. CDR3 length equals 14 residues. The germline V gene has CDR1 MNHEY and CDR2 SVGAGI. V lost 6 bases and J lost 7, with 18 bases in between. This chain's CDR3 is CASSEVGFGFEAFF. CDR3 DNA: TGTGCCAGCAGCGAGGTCGGTTTTGGGTTTGAAGCTTTCTTT.

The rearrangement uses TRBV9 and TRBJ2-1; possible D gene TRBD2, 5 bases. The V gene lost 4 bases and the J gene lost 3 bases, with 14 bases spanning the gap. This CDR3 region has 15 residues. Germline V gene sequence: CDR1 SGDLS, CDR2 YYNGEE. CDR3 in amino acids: CASSTREGFYNEQFF. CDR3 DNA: TGTGCCAGCAGCACCCGCGAGGGCTTCTACAATGAGCAGTTCTTC.

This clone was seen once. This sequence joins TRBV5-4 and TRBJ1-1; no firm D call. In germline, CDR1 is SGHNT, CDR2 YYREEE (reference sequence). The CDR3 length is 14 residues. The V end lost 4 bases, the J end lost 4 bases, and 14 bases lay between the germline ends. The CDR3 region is CASSPRLEGTEAFF. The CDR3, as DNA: TGTGCCAGCAGCCCGCGGTTAGAGGGCACTGAAGCTTTCTTT.

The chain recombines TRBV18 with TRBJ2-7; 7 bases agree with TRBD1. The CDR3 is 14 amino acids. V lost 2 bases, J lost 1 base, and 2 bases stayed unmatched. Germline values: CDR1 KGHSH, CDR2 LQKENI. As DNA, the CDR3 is TGTGCCAGCTCACCAAGGACAGGTTCCTACGAGCAGTACTTC. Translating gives CASSPRTGSYEQYF.

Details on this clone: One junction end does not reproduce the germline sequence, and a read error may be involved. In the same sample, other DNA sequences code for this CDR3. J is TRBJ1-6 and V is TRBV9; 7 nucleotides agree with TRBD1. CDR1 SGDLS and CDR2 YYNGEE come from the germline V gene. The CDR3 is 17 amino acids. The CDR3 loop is CASSVTGTSSYNSPLHF. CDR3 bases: TGCGCCAGCAGCGTGACAGGGACTAGCTCCTATAATTCACCCCTCCACTTT.

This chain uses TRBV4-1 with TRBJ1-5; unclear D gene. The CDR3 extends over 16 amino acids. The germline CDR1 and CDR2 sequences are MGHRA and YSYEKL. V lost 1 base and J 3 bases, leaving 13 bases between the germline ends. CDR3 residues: CASSQGRGGFNQPQHF. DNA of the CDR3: TGCGCCAGCAGCCAAGGGAGAGGTGGGTTCAATCAGCCCCAGCATTTT.

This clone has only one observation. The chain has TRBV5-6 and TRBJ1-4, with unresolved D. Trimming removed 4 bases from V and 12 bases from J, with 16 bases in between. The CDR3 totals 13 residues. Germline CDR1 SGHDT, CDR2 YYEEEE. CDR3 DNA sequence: TGTGCCAGCAGCGGCGGGCCTCTTGGGGAACTGTTTTTT. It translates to CASSGGPLGELFF. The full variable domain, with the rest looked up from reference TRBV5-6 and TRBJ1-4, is DAGVTQSPTHLIKTRGQQVTLRCSPKSGHDTVSWYQQALGQGPQFIFQYYEEEERQRGNFPDRFSGHQFPNYSSELNVNALLLGDSALYLCASSGGPLGELFFGSGTQLSVL.

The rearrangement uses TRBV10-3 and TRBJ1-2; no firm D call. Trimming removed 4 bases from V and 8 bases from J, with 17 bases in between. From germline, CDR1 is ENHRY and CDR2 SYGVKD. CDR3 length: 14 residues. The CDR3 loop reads CAISVDFGSRGYTF. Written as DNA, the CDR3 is TGTGCCATCAGTGTCGATTTCGGGTCCCGGGGCTACACCTTC.

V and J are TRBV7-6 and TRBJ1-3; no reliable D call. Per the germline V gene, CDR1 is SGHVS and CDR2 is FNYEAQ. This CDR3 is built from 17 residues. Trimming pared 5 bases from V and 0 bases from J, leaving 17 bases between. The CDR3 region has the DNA TGTGCCAGCAGCCCCCCTAGAACGGAGAGCTCTGGAAACACCATATATTTT. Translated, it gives CASSPPRTESSGNTIYF.

The CDR3 bases are TGTGCCAGCAGCTTATGGACTAGCGGGAACAATGAGCAGTTCTTC. This encodes CASSLWTSGNNEQFF. The V and J genes are TRBV7-6 and TRBJ2-1; 12 nucleotides line up with TRBD2. The CDR3 covers 15 residues. Looked up from germline, CDR1 is SGHVS and CDR2 is FNYEAQ. The J segment lost 5 bases and the V segment lost 2 bases, leaving 1 base of the junction unmatched.

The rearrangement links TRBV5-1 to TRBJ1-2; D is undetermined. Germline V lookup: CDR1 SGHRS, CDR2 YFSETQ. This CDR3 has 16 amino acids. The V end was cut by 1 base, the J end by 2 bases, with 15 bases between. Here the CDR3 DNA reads TGCGCCAGCAGCTTGACGGTAATGACAACCAACTATGGCTACACCTTC. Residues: CASSLTVMTTNYGYTF. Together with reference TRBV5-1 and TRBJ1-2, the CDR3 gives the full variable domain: KAGVTQTPRYLIKTRGQQVTLSCSPISGHRSVSWYQQTPGQGLQFLFEYFSETQRNKGNFPGRFSGRQFSNSRSEMNVSTLELGDSALYLCASSLTVMTTNYGYTFGSGTRLTVV.

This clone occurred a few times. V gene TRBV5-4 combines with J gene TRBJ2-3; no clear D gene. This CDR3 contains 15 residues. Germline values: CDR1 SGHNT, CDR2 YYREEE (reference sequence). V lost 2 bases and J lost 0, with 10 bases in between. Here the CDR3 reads CASSFEAPSTDTQYF. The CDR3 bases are TGTGCCAGCAGCTTCGAAGCCCCCAGCACAGATACGCAGTATTTT.

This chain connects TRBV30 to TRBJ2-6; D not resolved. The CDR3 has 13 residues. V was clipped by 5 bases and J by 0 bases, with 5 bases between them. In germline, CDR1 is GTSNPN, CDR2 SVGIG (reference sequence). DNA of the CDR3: TGTGCCTGGGGCCTCTCTGGGGCCAACGTCCTGACTTTC. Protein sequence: CAWGLSGANVLTF.

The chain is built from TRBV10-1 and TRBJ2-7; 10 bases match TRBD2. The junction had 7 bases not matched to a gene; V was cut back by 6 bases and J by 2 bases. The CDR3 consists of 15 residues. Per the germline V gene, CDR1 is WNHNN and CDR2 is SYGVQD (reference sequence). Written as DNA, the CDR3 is TGCGCCAGCAGAACTAGCGGGACAATAACCTACGAGCAGTACTTC. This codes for CASRTSGTITYEQYF.

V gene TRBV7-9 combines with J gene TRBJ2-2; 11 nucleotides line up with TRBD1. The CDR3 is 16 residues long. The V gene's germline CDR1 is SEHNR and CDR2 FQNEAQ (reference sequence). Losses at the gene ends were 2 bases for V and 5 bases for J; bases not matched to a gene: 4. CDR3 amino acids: CASSLPGQGGTGELFF. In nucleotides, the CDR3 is TGTGCCAGCAGCTTACCGGGACAGGGGGGGACCGGGGAGCTGTTTTTT.

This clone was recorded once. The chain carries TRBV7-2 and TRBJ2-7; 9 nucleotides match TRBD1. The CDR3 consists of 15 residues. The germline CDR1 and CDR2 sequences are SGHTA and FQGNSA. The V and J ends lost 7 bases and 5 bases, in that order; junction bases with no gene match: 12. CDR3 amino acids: CASTWGGTGRDEQYF. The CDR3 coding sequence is TGTGCCAGCACCTGGGGGGGGACAGGGAGGGACGAGCAGTACTTC. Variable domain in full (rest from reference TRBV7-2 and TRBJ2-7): GAGVSQSPSNKVTEKGKDVELRCDPISGHTALYWYRQSLGQGLEFLIYFQGNSAPDKSGLPSDRFSAERTGGSVSTLTIQRTQQEDSAVYLCASTWGGTGRDEQYFGPGTRLTVT.

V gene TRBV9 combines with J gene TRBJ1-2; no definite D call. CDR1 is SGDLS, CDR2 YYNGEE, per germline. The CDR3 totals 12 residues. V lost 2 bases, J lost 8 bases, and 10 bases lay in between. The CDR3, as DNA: TGTGCCAGCAGCGTCGGGAGTCTCGGCTACACCTTC. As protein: CASSVGSLGYTF.

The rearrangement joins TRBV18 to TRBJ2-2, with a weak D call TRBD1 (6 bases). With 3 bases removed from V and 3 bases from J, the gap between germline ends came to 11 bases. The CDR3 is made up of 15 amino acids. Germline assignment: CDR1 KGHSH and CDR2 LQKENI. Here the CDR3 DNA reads TGTGCCAGCTCACCGCCCGGACAGTACACCGGGGAGCTGTTTTTT. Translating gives CASSPPGQYTGELFF.